This paragraph covers one TCR beta chain sequence. Its antigen is not identified. This entry comes from a study of T cell responses to AZD1222 COVID-19 vaccine. Analyses pooled second doses at about 4 or about 12 weeks. Study outcomes and limitations: Sampled repertoires all dated from after the peak T cell response. It should be noted that donors were predominantly white British and more often female, and clonal diversity was possibly underestimated. Two AZD1222 administrations were followed by greater Spike-specific TCR breadth and depth.

Generated by immunoSEQ multiplex PCR, the TCRdb table keeps only in-frame clones and is missing some. The table includes some 180,000 clones, around 94% detected once. The sequenced sample was peripheral blood, obtained 28 days after the second AZD1222 dose. This TCR derives from an adult who received the AZD1222 COVID-19 vaccine.

CDR3 nucleotides: TGTGCCAGCAGTCCAGACAGGGGGGAATATAATGAAAAACTGTTTTTT. Its protein is CASSPDRGEYNEKLFF. The chain has TRBV28 and TRBJ1-4, with TRBD1 identical over 9 bases. The CDR3 covers 16 residues. With V trimmed by 5 bases and J by 4 bases, 8 bases remained unmatched. CDR1 and CDR2 (germline): MDHEN, SYDVKM.